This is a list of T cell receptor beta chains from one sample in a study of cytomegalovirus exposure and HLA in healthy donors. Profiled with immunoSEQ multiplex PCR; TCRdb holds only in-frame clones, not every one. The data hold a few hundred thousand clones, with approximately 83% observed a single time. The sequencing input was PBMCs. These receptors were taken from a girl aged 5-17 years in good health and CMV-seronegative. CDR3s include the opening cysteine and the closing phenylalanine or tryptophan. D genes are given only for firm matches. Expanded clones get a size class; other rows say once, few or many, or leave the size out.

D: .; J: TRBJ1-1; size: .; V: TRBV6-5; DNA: TGTGCCAGCAGGGCGACAGGCCCCACTGAAGCTTTCTTT; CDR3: CASRATGPTEAFF
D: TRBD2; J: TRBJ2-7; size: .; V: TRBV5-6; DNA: TGTGCCAGCAGCGGTTCGGCGTCACTAGCGGTGTACGAGCAGTACTTC; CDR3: CASSGSASLAVYEQYF
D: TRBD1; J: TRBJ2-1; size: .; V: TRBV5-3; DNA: TGTGCCAGAAGCGCGGCACCGCAGGGGGCCTCCTACAATGAGCAGTTCTTC; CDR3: CARSAAPQGASYNEQFF
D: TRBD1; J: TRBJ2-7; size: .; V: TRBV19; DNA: TGTGCCAGTAGCCAGGGACAGGGACATTCCTACGAGCAGTACTTC; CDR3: CASSQGQGHSYEQYF
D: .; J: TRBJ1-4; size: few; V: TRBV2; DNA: TGTGCCAGCAGTGTTATTAGTTCGGCAACAGGAAAACTGTTTTTT; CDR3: CASSVISSATGKLFF
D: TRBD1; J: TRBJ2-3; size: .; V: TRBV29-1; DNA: TGCAGCGCAGTCTGGACAGGGGGCGAGGATACGCAGTATTTT; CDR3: CSAVWTGGEDTQYF
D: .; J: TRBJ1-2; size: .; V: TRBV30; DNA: TGTGCCTGGGGCGGGGAAGCTAACTATGGCTACACCTTC; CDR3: CAWGGEANYGYTF
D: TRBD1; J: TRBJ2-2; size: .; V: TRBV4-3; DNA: TGCGCCAGCAGCCAAGGATCCCGGGACAGGGCCACCGGGGAGCTGTTTTTT; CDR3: CASSQGSRDRATGELFF
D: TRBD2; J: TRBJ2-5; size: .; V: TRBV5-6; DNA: TGTGCCAGCAGCTTGAGCGGGGGCTCGTACCAAGAGACCCAGTACTTC; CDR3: CASSLSGGSYQETQYF
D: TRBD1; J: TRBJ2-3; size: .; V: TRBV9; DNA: TGTGCCAGCAGCGCGACAGGGTCAACAGATACGCAGTATTTT; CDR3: CASSATGSTDTQYF
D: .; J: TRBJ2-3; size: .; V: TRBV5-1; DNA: TGCGCCAGCAGCTTGGCCAAACTAGCCAACACAGATACGCAGTATTTT; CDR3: CASSLAKLANTDTQYF
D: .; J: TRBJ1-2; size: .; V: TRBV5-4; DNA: TGTGCCAGCAAGGCAGGGGAACTAGTCTCTGGCTACACCTTC; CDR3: CASKAGELVSGYTF
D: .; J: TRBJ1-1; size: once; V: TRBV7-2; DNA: TGTGCCAGCAGCTTATCGGCGGGACGCCTTGAAGCTTTCTTT; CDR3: CASSLSAGRLEAFF
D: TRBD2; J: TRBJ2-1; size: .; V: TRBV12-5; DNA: TGTGCTAGTGGTTTGCCTTCTAGCGGGACCTCCTACAATGAGCAGTTCTTC; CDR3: CASGLPSSGTSYNEQFF
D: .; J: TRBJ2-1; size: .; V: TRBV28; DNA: TGTGCCAGCAGTTTGGATCGGGGGGCTCTGGACAATGAGCAGTTCTTC; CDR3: CASSLDRGALDNEQFF
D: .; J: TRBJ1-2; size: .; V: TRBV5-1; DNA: TGCGCCAGCAGCTTCTTACGGGGTAACTATGGCTACACCTTC; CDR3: CASSFLRGNYGYTF
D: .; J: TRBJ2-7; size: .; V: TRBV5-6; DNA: TGTGCCAGCAGCTTGGTCGCGAGGAGCTCCTACGAGCAGTACTTC; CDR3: CASSLVARSSYEQYF
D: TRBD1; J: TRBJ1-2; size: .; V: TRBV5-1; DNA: TGCGCCAGCAGCCGCGGGACAGGATCTACCTTC; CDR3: CASSRGTGSTF
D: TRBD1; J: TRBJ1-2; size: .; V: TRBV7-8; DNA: TGTGCCAGCAGCTCCTATAACAGGGGGTTGGATTATGGCTACACCTTC; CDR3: CASSSYNRGLDYGYTF
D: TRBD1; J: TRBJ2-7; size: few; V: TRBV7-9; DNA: TGTGCCAGCAGCCCGGACAGGGCCGAGCAGTACTTC; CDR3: CASSPDRAEQYF
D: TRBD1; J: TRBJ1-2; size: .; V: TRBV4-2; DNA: TGTGCCAGCAGCCAAGGAACAGGGGCGTTGAATGGCTACACCTTC; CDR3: CASSQGTGALNGYTF
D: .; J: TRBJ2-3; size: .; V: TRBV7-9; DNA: TGTGCCAGCAGCCCCAGGGGCTCAGGAGGCTCAGATACACAGTATTTT; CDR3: CASSPRGSGGSDTQYF
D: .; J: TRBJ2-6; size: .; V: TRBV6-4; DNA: TGTGCCAGCAGTGACTCGAAGGCGGGGGGGGCCAACGTCCTGACTTTC; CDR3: CASSDSKAGGANVLTF
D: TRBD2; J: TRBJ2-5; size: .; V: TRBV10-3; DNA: TGTGCCATCAGCGCAACGGGACTAGTGGGAGAGACCCAGTACTTC; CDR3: CAISATGLVGETQYF
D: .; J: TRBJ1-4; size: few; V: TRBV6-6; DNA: TGTGCCGCGCAACGGGAAAAACTGTTTTTT; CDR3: CAAQREKLFF
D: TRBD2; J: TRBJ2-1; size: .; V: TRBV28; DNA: TGTGCCAGCAGTGTAATCCCGAAGACTAGCGGGAGCTTGCATGAGCAGTTCTTC; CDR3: CASSVIPKTSGSLHEQFF
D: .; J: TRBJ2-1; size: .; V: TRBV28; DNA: TGTGCCAGCAGTTTAAGGGGGAACCTCCTCTCCTACAATGAGCAGTTCTTC; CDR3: CASSLRGNLLSYNEQFF
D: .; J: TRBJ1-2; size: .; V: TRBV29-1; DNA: TGCAGCGTTGTACGGGTAGGGGCGCACTATGGCTACACCTTC; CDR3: CSVVRVGAHYGYTF
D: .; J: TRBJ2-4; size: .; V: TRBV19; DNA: TGTGCCAGTAGTACCCCCGGCATTCAGTACTTC; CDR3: CASSTPGIQYF
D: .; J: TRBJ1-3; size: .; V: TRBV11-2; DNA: TGTGCCAGCAGCTTAGGGGCGGGCCACACCATATATTTT; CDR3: CASSLGAGHTIYF
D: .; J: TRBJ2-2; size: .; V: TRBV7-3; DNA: TGTGCCAGCAGCTTACTATCCGGGGAGCTGTTTTTT; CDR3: CASSLLSGELFF
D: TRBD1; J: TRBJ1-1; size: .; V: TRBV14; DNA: TGTGCCAGCAGACCGAGGCGGGACAGCGGAATCTACACTGAAGCTTTCTTT; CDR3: CASRPRRDSGIYTEAFF
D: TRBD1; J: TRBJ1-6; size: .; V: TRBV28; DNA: TGTGCCAGCAGTTCCCCAATGGGGACAGGGGAAGATTCACCCCTCCACTTT; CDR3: CASSSPMGTGEDSPLHF
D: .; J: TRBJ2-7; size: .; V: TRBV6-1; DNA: TGTGCCAGCAAAAATGAGACAGTCTACGAGCAGTACTTC; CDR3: CASKNETVYEQYF
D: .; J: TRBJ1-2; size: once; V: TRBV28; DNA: TGTGCCAGCAGTTTAGAGTTTGGGGGCGTCTCGAACTATGGCTACACCTTC; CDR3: CASSLEFGGVSNYGYTF
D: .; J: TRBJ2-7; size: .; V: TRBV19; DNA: TGTGCCAGCACTCCGGGGGAATCCGCCTACGAGCAGTACTTC; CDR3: CASTPGESAYEQYF
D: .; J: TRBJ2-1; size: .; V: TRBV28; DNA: TGTGCCAGCAGCTCAGGGGTTGTTGAGCAGTTCTTC; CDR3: CASSSGVVEQFF
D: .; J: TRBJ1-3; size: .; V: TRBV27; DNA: TGTGCCAGCAGTTCCGGTGTAGTTGGTCAGGGAAAAGGAAACACCATATATTTT; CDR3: CASSSGVVGQGKGNTIYF
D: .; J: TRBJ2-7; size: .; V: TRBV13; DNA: TGTGCCAGCAGCCCTCGCGGGACCACATACGAGCAGTACTTC; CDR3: CASSPRGTTYEQYF
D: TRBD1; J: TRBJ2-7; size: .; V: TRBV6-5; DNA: TGTGCCAGCAGTATGACAGGGGGTGAGCAGTACTTC; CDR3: CASSMTGGEQYF
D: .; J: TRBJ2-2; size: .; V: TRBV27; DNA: TGTGCCAGCAGTTTATCGGGCGGATTTGGAGGAAGCACCGGGGAGCTGTTTTTT; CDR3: CASSLSGGFGGSTGELFF